The T cell receptor (beta chain) under discussion was sequenced for a study of long-term antiretroviral therapy in people with HIV. Run at survey level, the immunoSEQ assay was version v3.0. Only in-frame clones appear in the TCRdb table, and some are missing; sequencing was by immunoSEQ multiplex PCR. Of around 20,000 clones listed, roughly 80% are singletons. The germline V gene has CDR1 SGHRS and CDR2 YFSETQ. Trimming stripped 3 bases from V and 8 bases from J, with 17 bases between. The CDR3 has 15 residues. The source was unsorted PBMCs, collected less than 6 years after starting antiretroviral therapy. The chain employs TRBV5-1 and TRBJ1-4; D possibly corresponds to TRBD1 (6 bases). The source of this sequence is a man aged 30 to 45 with HIV. The DNA for the CDR3 is TGCGCCAGCAGCTCGGAGGGGGGGGGCGACGAAAAACTGTTTTTT. It is translated as CASSSEGGGDEKLFF.